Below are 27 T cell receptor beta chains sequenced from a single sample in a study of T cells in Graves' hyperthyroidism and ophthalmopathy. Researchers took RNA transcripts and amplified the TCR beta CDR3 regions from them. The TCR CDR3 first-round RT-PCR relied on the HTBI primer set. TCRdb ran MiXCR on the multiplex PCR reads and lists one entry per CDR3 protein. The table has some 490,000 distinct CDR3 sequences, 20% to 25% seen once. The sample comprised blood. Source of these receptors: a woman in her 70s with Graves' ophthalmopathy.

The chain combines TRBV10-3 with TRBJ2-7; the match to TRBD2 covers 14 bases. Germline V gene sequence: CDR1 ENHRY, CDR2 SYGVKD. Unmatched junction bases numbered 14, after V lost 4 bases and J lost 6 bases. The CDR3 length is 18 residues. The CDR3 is CAISVLGLAGEVAAEQYF. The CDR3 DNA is TGTGCCATCAGTGTATTGGGACTAGCGGGAGAAGTCGCTGCCGAGCAGTACTTC.

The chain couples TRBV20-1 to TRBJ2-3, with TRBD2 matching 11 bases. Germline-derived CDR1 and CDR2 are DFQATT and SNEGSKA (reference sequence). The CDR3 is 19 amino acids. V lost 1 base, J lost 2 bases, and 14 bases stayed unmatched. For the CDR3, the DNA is TGCAGTGCTAGAGTGGGGCTAGCGGGAGGTTCAGGGAACACAGATACGCAGTATTTT. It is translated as CSARVGLAGGSGNTDTQYF.

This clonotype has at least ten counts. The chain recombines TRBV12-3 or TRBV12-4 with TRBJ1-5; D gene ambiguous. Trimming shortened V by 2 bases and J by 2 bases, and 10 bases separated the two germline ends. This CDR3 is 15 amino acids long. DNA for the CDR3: TGTGCCAGCAGTTTACATGGTATAGGCAATCAGCCCCAGCATTTT. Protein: CASSLHGIGNQPQHF.

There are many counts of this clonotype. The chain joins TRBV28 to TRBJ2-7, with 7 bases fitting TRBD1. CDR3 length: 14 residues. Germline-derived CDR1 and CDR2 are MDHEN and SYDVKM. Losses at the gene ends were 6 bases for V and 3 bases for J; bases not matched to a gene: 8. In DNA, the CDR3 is TGTGCCAGCAGATCCCTCGGGACAGTCTACGAGCAGTACTTC. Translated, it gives CASRSLGTVYEQYF. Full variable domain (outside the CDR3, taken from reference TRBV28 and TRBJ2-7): DVKVTQSSRYLVKRTGEKVFLECVQDMDHENMFWYRQDPGLGLRLIYFSYDVKMKEKGDIPEGYSVSREKKERFSLILESASTNQTSMYLCASRSLGTVYEQYFGPGTRLTVT.

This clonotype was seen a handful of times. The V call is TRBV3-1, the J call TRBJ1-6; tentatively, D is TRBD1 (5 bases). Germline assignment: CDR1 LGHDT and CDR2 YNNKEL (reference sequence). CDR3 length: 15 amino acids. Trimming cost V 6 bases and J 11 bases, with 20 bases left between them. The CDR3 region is CASSQDGRGDPPLHF. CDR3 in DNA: TGTGCCAGCAGTCAGGACGGACGAGGGGATCCACCCCTCCACTTT.

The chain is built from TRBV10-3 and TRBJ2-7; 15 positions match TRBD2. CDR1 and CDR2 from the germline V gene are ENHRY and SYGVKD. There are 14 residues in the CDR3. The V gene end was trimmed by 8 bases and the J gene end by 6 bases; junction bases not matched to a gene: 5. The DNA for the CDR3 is TGTGCCATCGGACTAGCGGGAGGGCCGGGCGAGCAGTACTTC. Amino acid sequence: CAIGLAGGPGEQYF.

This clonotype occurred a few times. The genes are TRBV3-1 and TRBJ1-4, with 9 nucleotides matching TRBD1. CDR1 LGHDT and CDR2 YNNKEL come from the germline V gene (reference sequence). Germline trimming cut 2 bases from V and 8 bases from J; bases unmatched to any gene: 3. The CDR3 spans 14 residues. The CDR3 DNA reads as TGTGCCAGCAGCCAAACAGGGGGCTTGGAAAAACTGTTTTTT. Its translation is CASSQTGGLEKLFF.

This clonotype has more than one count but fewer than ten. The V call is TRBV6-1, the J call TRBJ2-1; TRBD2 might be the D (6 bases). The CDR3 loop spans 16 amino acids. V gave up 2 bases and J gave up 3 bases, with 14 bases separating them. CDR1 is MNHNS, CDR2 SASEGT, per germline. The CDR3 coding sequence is TGTGCCAGCAGTGAACTCTACGAGACTAGCTACAATGAGCAGTTCTTC. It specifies CASSELYETSYNEQFF.

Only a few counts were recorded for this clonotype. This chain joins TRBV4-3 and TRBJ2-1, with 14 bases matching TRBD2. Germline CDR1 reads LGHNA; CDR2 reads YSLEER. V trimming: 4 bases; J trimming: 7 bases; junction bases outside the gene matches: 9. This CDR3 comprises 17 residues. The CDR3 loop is CASSPREGLAGVNEQFF. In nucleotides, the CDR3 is TGCGCCAGCAGCCCCAGAGAGGGACTAGCGGGAGTTAATGAGCAGTTCTTC.

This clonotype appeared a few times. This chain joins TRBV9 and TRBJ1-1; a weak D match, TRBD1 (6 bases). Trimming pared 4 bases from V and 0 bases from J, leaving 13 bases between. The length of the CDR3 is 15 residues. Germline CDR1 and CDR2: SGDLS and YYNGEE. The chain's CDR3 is CASSLGHSMNTEAFF. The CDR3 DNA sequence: TGTGCCAGCAGCCTGGGACACTCCATGAACACTGAAGCTTTCTTT. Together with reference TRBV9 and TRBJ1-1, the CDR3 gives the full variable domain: DSGVTQTPKHLITATGQRVTLRCSPRSGDLSVYWYQQSLDQGLQFLIQYYNGEERAKGNILERFSAQQFPDLHSELNLSSLELGDSALYFCASSLGHSMNTEAFFGQGTRLTVV.

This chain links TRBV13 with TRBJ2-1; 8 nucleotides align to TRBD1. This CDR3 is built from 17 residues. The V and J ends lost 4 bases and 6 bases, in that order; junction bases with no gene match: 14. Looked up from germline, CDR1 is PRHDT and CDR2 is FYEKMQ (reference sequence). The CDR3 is CASSSDREGRGGNEQFF. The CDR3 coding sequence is TGTGCCAGCAGCTCGGACAGGGAAGGACGTGGGGGCAATGAGCAGTTCTTC.

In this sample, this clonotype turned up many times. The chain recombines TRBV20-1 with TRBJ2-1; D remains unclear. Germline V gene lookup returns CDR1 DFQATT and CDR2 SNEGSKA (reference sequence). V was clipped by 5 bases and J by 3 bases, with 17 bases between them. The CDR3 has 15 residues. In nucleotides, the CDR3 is TGCAGTGCTCTGAATCTCCACAACCGCTACAATGAGCAGTTCTTC. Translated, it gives CSALNLHNRYNEQFF.

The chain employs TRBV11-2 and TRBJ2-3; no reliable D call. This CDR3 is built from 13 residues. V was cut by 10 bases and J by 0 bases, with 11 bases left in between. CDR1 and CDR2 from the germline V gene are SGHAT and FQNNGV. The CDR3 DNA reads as TGTGCCACCTTCGATCCTAGCACAGATACGCAGTATTTT. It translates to CATFDPSTDTQYF.

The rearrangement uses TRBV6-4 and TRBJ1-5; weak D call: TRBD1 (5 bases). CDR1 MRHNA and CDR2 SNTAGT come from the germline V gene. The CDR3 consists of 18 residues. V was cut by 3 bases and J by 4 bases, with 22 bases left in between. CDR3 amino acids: CASSEGRAGTIRNQPQHF. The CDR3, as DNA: TGTGCCAGCAGTGAAGGCCGGGCAGGGACGATAAGGAATCAGCCCCAGCATTTT.

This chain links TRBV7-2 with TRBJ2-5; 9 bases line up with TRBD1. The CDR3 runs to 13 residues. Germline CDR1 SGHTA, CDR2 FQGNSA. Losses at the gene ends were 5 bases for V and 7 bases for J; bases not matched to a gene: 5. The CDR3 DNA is TGTGCCAGCAGCAGGGACAGGGACCGGACCCAGTACTTC. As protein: CASSRDRDRTQYF.

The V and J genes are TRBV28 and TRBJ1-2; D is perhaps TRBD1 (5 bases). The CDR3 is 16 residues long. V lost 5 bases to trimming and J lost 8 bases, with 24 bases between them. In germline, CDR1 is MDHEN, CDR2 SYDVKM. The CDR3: CASSGARTPRVNGYTF. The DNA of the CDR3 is TGTGCCAGCAGTGGAGCGAGAACCCCCAGGGTGAACGGCTACACCTTC.

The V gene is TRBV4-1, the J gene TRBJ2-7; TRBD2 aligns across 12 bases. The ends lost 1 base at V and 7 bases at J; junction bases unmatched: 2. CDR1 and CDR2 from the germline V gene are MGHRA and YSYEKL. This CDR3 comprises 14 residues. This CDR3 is CASSQAGLAGEQYF. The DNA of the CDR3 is TGCGCCAGCAGCCAAGCGGGACTAGCGGGTGAGCAGTACTTC.

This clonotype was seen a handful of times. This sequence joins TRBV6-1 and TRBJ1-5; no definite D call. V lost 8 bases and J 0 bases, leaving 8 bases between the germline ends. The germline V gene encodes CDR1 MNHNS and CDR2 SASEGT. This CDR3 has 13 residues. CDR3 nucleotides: TGTGCCAGCGGGAGATATAGCAATCAGCCCCAGCATTTT. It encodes CASGRYSNQPQHF.

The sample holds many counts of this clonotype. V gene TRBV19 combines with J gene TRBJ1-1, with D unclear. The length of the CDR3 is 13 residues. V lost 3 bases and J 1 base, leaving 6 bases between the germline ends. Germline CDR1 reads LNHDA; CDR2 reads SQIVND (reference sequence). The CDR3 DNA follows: TGTGCCAGTAGTATCATAAAGAACACTGAAGCTTTCTTT. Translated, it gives CASSIIKNTEAFF.

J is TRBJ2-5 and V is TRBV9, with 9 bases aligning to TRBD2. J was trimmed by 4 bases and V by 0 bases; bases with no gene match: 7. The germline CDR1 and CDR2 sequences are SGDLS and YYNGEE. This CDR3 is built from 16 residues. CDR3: CASSVVEAGGAETQYF. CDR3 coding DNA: TGTGCCAGCAGCGTAGTCGAAGCGGGAGGAGCAGAGACCCAGTACTTC.

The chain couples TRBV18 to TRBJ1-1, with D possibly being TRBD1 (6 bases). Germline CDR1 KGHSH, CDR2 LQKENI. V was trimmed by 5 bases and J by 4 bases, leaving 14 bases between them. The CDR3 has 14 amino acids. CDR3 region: CASSKDRGFTEAFF. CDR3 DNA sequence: TGTGCCAGCTCAAAGGACAGAGGTTTCACTGAAGCTTTCTTT.

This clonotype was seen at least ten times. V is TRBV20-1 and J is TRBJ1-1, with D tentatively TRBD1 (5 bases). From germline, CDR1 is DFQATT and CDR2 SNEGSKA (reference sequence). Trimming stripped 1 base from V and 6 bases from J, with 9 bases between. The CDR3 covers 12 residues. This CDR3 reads CSARVQGAEAFF. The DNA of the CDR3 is TGCAGTGCTAGAGTTCAGGGTGCTGAAGCTTTCTTT.

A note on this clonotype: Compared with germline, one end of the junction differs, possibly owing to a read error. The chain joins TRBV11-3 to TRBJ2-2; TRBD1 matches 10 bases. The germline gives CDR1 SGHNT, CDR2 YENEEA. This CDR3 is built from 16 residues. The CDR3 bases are TGCGCCAGCAGCCCCCGGACAGGGGGAATCACCGGGGAGCTGTTTTTT. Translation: CASSPRTGGITGELFF.

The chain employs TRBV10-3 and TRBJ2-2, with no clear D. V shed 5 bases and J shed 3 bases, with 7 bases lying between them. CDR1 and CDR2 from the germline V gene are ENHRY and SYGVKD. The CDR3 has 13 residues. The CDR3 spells CAISYHDTGELFF. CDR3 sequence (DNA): TGTGCCATCAGTTACCACGACACCGGGGAGCTGTTTTTT.

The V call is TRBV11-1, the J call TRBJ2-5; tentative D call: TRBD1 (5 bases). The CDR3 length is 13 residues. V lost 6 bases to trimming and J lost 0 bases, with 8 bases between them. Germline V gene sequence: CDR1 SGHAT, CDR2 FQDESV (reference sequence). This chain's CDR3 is CASRKTDQETQYF. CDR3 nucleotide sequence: TGTGCCAGCAGAAAGACAGACCAAGAGACCCAGTACTTC.

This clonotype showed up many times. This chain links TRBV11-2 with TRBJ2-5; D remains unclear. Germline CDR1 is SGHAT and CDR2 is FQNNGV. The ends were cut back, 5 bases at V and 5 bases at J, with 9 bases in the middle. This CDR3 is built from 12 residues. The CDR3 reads CASSRDVETQYF. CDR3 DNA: TGTGCCAGCAGCAGGGATGTCGAGACCCAGTACTTC.

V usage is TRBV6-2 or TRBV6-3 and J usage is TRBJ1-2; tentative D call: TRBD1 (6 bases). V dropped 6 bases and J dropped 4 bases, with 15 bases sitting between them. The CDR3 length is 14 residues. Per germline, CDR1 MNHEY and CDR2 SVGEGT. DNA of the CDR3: TGTGCCAGCAGCTCAGCCGGACAGATCTATGGCTACACCTTC. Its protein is CASSSAGQIYGYTF.